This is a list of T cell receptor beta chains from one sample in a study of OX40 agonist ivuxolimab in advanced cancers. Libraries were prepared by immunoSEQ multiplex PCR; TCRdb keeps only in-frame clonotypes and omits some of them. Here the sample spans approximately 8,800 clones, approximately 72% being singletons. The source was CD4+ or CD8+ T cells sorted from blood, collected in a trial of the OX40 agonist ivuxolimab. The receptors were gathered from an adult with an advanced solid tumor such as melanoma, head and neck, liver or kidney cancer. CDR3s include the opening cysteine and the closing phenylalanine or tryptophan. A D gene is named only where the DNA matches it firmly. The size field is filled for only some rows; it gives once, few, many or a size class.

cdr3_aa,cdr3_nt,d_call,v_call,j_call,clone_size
CASTEGRGYTF,TGTGCCAGTACCGAGGGTCGCGGCTACACCTTC,.,TRBV19,TRBJ1-2,.
CASSPAGAHEQYF,TGCGCCAGCAGCCCTGCTGGGGCCCACGAGCAGTACTTC,.,TRBV4-1,TRBJ2-7,.
CASSPTGGETQYF,TGTGCCAGCAGCCCGACAGGGGGAGAGACCCAGTACTTC,TRBD1,TRBV6-5,TRBJ2-5,.
CASSEAGTDTQYF,TGTGCCAGCAGTGAAGCGGGCACAGATACGCAGTATTTT,.,TRBV6-4,TRBJ2-3,medium-sized
CATSRSAPNTEAFF,TGTGCCACCAGCAGATCAGCCCCGAACACTGAAGCTTTCTTT,.,TRBV15,TRBJ1-1,.
CASSLETWGRNNEQFF,TGTGCCAGCTCACTCGAGACTTGGGGCCGGAACAATGAGCAGTTCTTC,.,TRBV18,TRBJ2-1,.
CASSESASYEQYF,TGTGCCAGCAGTGAATCTGCCTCCTACGAGCAGTACTTC,.,TRBV25-1,TRBJ2-7,.
CASSANPTFYSGANVLTF,TGTGCCAGCAGCGCGAACCCGACATTCTACTCTGGGGCCAACGTCCTGACTTTC,.,TRBV9,TRBJ2-6,medium-sized
CASSQDGAAGLEETQYF,TGTGCCAGCAGCCAAGATGGGGCTGCGGGACTCGAAGAGACCCAGTACTTC,.,TRBV14,TRBJ2-5,.
CASSERLRTTNTGELFF,TGTGCCAGCAGCGAACGGTTGAGGACTACCAACACCGGGGAGCTGTTTTTT,.,TRBV7-9,TRBJ2-2,.
CAWTFRDRESNGYTF,TGTGCCTGGACTTTCCGGGACAGGGAATCCAATGGCTACACCTTC,TRBD1,TRBV30,TRBJ1-2,.
CASSLHPSGLGAFF,TGTGCCAGCAGCCTCCACCCCTCAGGTCTCGGAGCTTTCTTT,.,TRBV7-9,TRBJ1-1,large
CASSLARDRYGVNYGYTF,TGCGCCAGCAGCTTGGCCCGGGACAGATACGGGGTAAACTATGGCTACACCTTC,TRBD1,TRBV5-1,TRBJ1-2,.
CASSPDRGSNEQFF,TGTGCCAGCAGCCCAGACAGGGGTAGCAATGAGCAGTTCTTC,TRBD1,TRBV7-9,TRBJ2-1,once